Listed below are T cell receptor beta chains from one sample, sequenced in a study of cytomegalovirus exposure and HLA in healthy donors. Profiled with immunoSEQ multiplex PCR; TCRdb holds only in-frame clones, not every one. The sample yields around 110,000 clones, about 75% seen once. Sample: PBMCs. The receptors originated from a male donor in good health and CMV-seropositive. Both conserved end residues are part of each CDR3. D genes are given only for firm matches. Size is omitted from some rows. Given values are once, few, many or a class for expanded clones.

d_call: TRBD1
clone_size: .
j_call: TRBJ1-2
v_call: TRBV27
cdr3_length: 14
cdr3_aa: CASGYTGVSYGYTF
cdr3_nt: TGTGCCAGCGGATACACAGGGGTTTCCTATGGCTACACCTTC

d_call: TRBD2
clone_size: .
j_call: TRBJ2-5
v_call: TRBV2
cdr3_length: 15
cdr3_aa: CASRELAGPQETQYF
cdr3_nt: TGTGCCAGCAGGGAGCTAGCGGGACCACAAGAGACCCAGTACTTC

d_call: TRBD1
clone_size: .
j_call: TRBJ1-2
v_call: TRBV25-1
cdr3_length: 17
cdr3_aa: CASSWWGPGQGVKGYTF
cdr3_nt: TGTGCCAGCAGTTGGTGGGGCCCGGGACAGGGCGTGAAGGGCTACACCTTC

d_call: .
clone_size: .
j_call: TRBJ1-1
v_call: TRBV5-4
cdr3_length: 13
cdr3_aa: CASSLTVNTEAFF
cdr3_nt: TGTGCCAGCAGCTTAACAGTGAACACTGAAGCTTTCTTT

d_call: .
clone_size: .
j_call: TRBJ2-7
v_call: TRBV5-6
cdr3_length: 13
cdr3_aa: CASSSDSHYEQYF
cdr3_nt: TGTGCCAGCAGCTCGGACAGTCACTACGAGCAGTACTTC

d_call: TRBD1
clone_size: .
j_call: TRBJ1-1
v_call: TRBV18
cdr3_length: 15
cdr3_aa: CASSPPGTANTEAFF
cdr3_nt: TGTGCCAGCTCACCTCCCGGGACAGCGAACACTGAAGCTTTCTTT

d_call: .
clone_size: .
j_call: TRBJ2-5
v_call: TRBV28
cdr3_length: 11
cdr3_aa: CASGAAETQYF
cdr3_nt: TGTGCCAGCGGGGCGGCGGAGACCCAGTACTTC

d_call: TRBD2
clone_size: .
j_call: TRBJ2-1
v_call: TRBV5-6
cdr3_length: 16
cdr3_aa: CASSPLSGHTYNEQFF
cdr3_nt: TGTGCCAGCAGCCCCCTTAGCGGGCACACTTACAATGAGCAGTTCTTC

d_call: .
clone_size: .
j_call: TRBJ2-7
v_call: TRBV7-6
cdr3_length: 12
cdr3_aa: CASSLESDEQYF
cdr3_nt: TGTGCCAGCAGCTTAGAGTCGGACGAGCAGTACTTC

d_call: .
clone_size: .
j_call: TRBJ2-3
v_call: TRBV4-3
cdr3_length: 18
cdr3_aa: CASSQGAVGGRRTDTQYF
cdr3_nt: TGCGCCAGCAGCCAAGGCGCGGTGGGGGGGCGCCGCACAGATACGCAGTATTTT

d_call: .
clone_size: once
j_call: TRBJ1-6
v_call: TRBV27
cdr3_length: 15
cdr3_aa: CASSSYRTQNSPLHF
cdr3_nt: TGTGCCAGCAGTTCTTACCGGACACAAAACTCACCCCTCCACTTT

d_call: .
clone_size: .
j_call: TRBJ1-5
v_call: TRBV5-4
cdr3_length: 14
cdr3_aa: CASRAYRVNQPQHF
cdr3_nt: TGTGCCAGCAGGGCGTACAGGGTAAATCAGCCCCAGCATTTT

d_call: TRBD2
clone_size: .
j_call: TRBJ2-1
v_call: TRBV19
cdr3_length: 14
cdr3_aa: CASSWRGGSNEQFF
cdr3_nt: TGTGCCAGTAGTTGGCGGGGGGGCTCCAATGAGCAGTTCTTC

d_call: TRBD2
clone_size: once
j_call: TRBJ2-1
v_call: TRBV28
cdr3_length: 18
cdr3_aa: CASSSLRLAGGFIYEQFF
cdr3_nt: TGTGCCAGCAGTTCGCTCCGACTAGCGGGGGGATTTATCTATGAGCAGTTCTTC

d_call: TRBD1
clone_size: .
j_call: TRBJ1-5
v_call: TRBV6-1
cdr3_length: 15
cdr3_aa: CASRGDRGVVQPQHF
cdr3_nt: TGTGCCAGCAGGGGGGACAGGGGAGTAGTCCAGCCCCAGCATTTT

d_call: TRBD1
clone_size: .
j_call: TRBJ1-3
v_call: TRBV4-2
cdr3_length: 14
cdr3_aa: CASSATGGGNTIYF
cdr3_nt: TGTGCCAGCAGCGCGACAGGGGGTGGAAACACCATATATTTT

d_call: .
clone_size: .
j_call: TRBJ2-2
v_call: TRBV14
cdr3_length: 15
cdr3_aa: CASSRGRGIFGELFF
cdr3_nt: TGTGCCAGCAGCCGGGGCAGGGGAATCTTCGGGGAGCTGTTTTTT

d_call: .
clone_size: .
j_call: TRBJ2-7
v_call: TRBV7-9
cdr3_length: 16
cdr3_aa: CASSAGAARISDEQYF
cdr3_nt: TGTGCCAGCAGCGCGGGGGCGGCCAGGATCTCGGACGAGCAGTACTTC

d_call: .
clone_size: once
j_call: TRBJ1-2
v_call: TRBV7-2
cdr3_length: 13
cdr3_aa: CASSLDGSYGYTF
cdr3_nt: TGTGCCAGCAGCTTAGACGGGTCCTATGGCTACACCTTC

d_call: TRBD2
clone_size: .
j_call: TRBJ2-1
v_call: TRBV2
cdr3_length: 14
cdr3_aa: CASNLLAGNNEQFF
cdr3_nt: TGTGCCAGCAATCTACTAGCGGGAAACAATGAGCAGTTCTTC

d_call: TRBD1
clone_size: .
j_call: TRBJ2-7
v_call: TRBV6-5
cdr3_length: 15
cdr3_aa: CASSYAGQASYEQYF
cdr3_nt: TGTGCCAGCAGTTACGCGGGACAGGCATCCTACGAGCAGTACTTC

d_call: TRBD1
clone_size: few
j_call: TRBJ2-7
v_call: TRBV28
cdr3_length: 13
cdr3_aa: CASSDRGSYEQYF
cdr3_nt: TGTGCCAGCAGCGACAGGGGCTCCTACGAGCAGTACTTC

d_call: TRBD1
clone_size: .
j_call: TRBJ2-7
v_call: TRBV28
cdr3_length: 14
cdr3_aa: CASSFRQGLYEQYF
cdr3_nt: TGTGCCAGCAGTTTCCGACAGGGGCTATACGAGCAGTACTTC

d_call: TRBD1
clone_size: .
j_call: TRBJ1-2
v_call: TRBV28
cdr3_length: 11
cdr3_aa: CATGTGYGYTF
cdr3_nt: TGTGCCACCGGGACAGGCTATGGCTACACCTTC

d_call: .
clone_size: .
j_call: TRBJ1-5
v_call: TRBV6-1
cdr3_length: 16
cdr3_aa: CASSGPSGLSNQPQHF
cdr3_nt: TGTGCCAGCAGTGGGCCCTCTGGTTTAAGCAATCAGCCCCAGCATTTT

d_call: TRBD2
clone_size: .
j_call: TRBJ2-1
v_call: TRBV11-2
cdr3_length: 14
cdr3_aa: CASSWSGTSDEQFF
cdr3_nt: TGTGCCAGCAGCTGGTCCGGGACTAGCGATGAGCAGTTCTTC

d_call: .
clone_size: .
j_call: TRBJ1-3
v_call: TRBV7-6
cdr3_length: 19
cdr3_aa: CASSSGHTLQGRLGNTIYF
cdr3_nt: TGTGCCAGCAGCTCGGGCCACACCTTACAGGGCCGTCTGGGAAACACCATATATTTT

d_call: TRBD2
clone_size: .
j_call: TRBJ2-7
v_call: TRBV4-3
cdr3_length: 17
cdr3_aa: CASSQDLSSGSFHEQYF
cdr3_nt: TGCGCCAGCAGCCAAGATTTATCTAGCGGGAGTTTTCACGAGCAGTACTTC

d_call: .
clone_size: once
j_call: TRBJ2-7
v_call: TRBV6-6
cdr3_length: 15
cdr3_aa: CASSYSSWAGYEQYF
cdr3_nt: TGTGCCAGCAGTTACTCCAGCTGGGCGGGCTACGAGCAGTACTTC

d_call: TRBD2
clone_size: .
j_call: TRBJ2-3
v_call: TRBV2
cdr3_length: 15
cdr3_aa: CASRGTSGSTDTQYF
cdr3_nt: TGTGCCAGCAGAGGGACTAGCGGGAGCACAGATACGCAGTATTTT

d_call: .
clone_size: few
j_call: TRBJ2-7
v_call: TRBV28
cdr3_length: 13
cdr3_aa: CASSQGHDYEQYF
cdr3_nt: TGTGCCAGCAGCCAGGGACACGACTACGAGCAGTACTTC

d_call: TRBD2
clone_size: .
j_call: TRBJ2-7
v_call: TRBV6-5
cdr3_length: 14
cdr3_aa: CASSRTSGRYEQYF
cdr3_nt: TGTGCCAGCAGCCGGACTAGCGGGAGGTACGAGCAGTACTTC

d_call: .
clone_size: .
j_call: TRBJ2-3
v_call: TRBV2
cdr3_length: 15
cdr3_aa: CASSGLGGARDTQYF
cdr3_nt: TGTGCCAGCAGTGGCCTGGGGGGGGCGCGGGATACGCAGTATTTT

d_call: .
clone_size: .
j_call: TRBJ2-7
v_call: TRBV7-6
cdr3_length: 12
cdr3_aa: CASSSEPYEQYF
cdr3_nt: TGTGCCAGCAGCTCTGAGCCCTACGAGCAGTACTTC

d_call: TRBD2
clone_size: .
j_call: TRBJ2-5
v_call: TRBV5-6
cdr3_length: 16
cdr3_aa: CASSSRTSGAAETQYF
cdr3_nt: TGTGCCAGCAGCTCGAGGACTAGCGGGGCGGCAGAGACCCAGTACTTC

d_call: TRBD2
clone_size: .
j_call: TRBJ2-7
v_call: TRBV5-1
cdr3_length: 17
cdr3_aa: CASSLVGYGTSGVGQYF
cdr3_nt: TGCGCCAGCAGCTTGGTGGGCTACGGGACTAGCGGGGTCGGGCAGTACTTC

d_call: TRBD1
clone_size: .
j_call: TRBJ1-2
v_call: TRBV2
cdr3_length: 16
cdr3_aa: CASSSTDRGISYGYTF
cdr3_nt: TGTGCCAGCAGTTCGACGGACAGGGGAATCTCGTATGGCTACACCTTC

d_call: TRBD2
clone_size: .
j_call: TRBJ2-7
v_call: TRBV5-1
cdr3_length: 14
cdr3_aa: CASSGSGTFDEQYF
cdr3_nt: TGCGCCAGCAGCGGGAGCGGGACGTTTGACGAGCAGTACTTC

d_call: .
clone_size: .
j_call: TRBJ1-1
v_call: TRBV7-7
cdr3_length: 14
cdr3_aa: CASSPIAANTEAFF
cdr3_nt: TGTGCTAGCAGCCCCATCGCGGCGAACACTGAAGCTTTCTTT

d_call: TRBD2
clone_size: .
j_call: TRBJ2-7
v_call: TRBV7-8
cdr3_length: 15
cdr3_aa: CASSARTSAIYEQYF
cdr3_nt: TGTGCCAGCAGCGCACGGACTAGCGCCATCTACGAGCAGTACTTC

d_call: .
clone_size: .
j_call: TRBJ1-1
v_call: TRBV5-1
cdr3_length: 15
cdr3_aa: CASSLLASGNTEAFF
cdr3_nt: TGCGCCAGCAGCTTGCTTGCGTCGGGGAACACTGAAGCTTTCTTT

d_call: .
clone_size: .
j_call: TRBJ2-1
v_call: TRBV19
cdr3_length: 15
cdr3_aa: CASSYPGRVRDEQFF
cdr3_nt: TGTGCCAGTAGTTACCCCGGCAGGGTACGTGATGAGCAGTTCTTC

d_call: .
clone_size: .
j_call: TRBJ2-1
v_call: TRBV7-7
cdr3_length: 14
cdr3_aa: CASSLGGGFNEQFF
cdr3_nt: TGTGCCAGCAGCTTAGGAGGAGGGTTCAATGAGCAGTTCTTC

d_call: .
clone_size: .
j_call: TRBJ2-7
v_call: TRBV19
cdr3_length: 13
cdr3_aa: CATGPGGSYEQYF
cdr3_nt: TGTGCCACCGGCCCGGGGGGCAGCTACGAGCAGTACTTC

d_call: .
clone_size: .
j_call: TRBJ1-2
v_call: TRBV9
cdr3_length: 16
cdr3_aa: CASSVGLGAEVFGYPF
cdr3_nt: .

d_call: TRBD2
clone_size: .
j_call: TRBJ2-3
v_call: TRBV18
cdr3_length: 14
cdr3_aa: CASSPSRSSGPQYF
cdr3_nt: TGTGCCAGCTCACCGTCGAGGTCTAGCGGGCCGCAGTATTTT

d_call: TRBD2
clone_size: once
j_call: TRBJ2-7
v_call: TRBV4-1
cdr3_length: 15
cdr3_aa: CASSPLSGRAYEQYF
cdr3_nt: TGCGCCAGCAGCCCGCTAAGCGGGAGAGCCTACGAGCAGTACTTC

d_call: .
clone_size: .
j_call: TRBJ2-7
v_call: TRBV5-6
cdr3_length: 16
cdr3_aa: CASSALGRRGNYEQYF
cdr3_nt: TGTGCCAGCAGCGCCCTAGGAAGACGGGGTAACTACGAGCAGTACTTC

d_call: .
clone_size: few
j_call: TRBJ1-1
v_call: TRBV4-3
cdr3_length: 15
cdr3_aa: CASSQDPRQVGIAFF
cdr3_nt: TGCGCCAGCAGCCAAGATCCTCGACAGGTGGGAATTGCTTTCTTT

d_call: TRBD1
clone_size: .
j_call: TRBJ1-5
v_call: TRBV10-3
cdr3_length: 15
cdr3_aa: CAISESTGRIQPQHF
cdr3_nt: TGTGCCATCAGTGAGTCGACAGGGCGAATTCAGCCCCAGCATTTT

d_call: TRBD1
clone_size: .
j_call: TRBJ1-1
v_call: TRBV5-1
cdr3_length: 15
cdr3_aa: CASSLEGTANTEAFF
cdr3_nt: TGCGCCAGCAGCTTGGAGGGGACAGCGAACACTGAAGCTTTCTTT

d_call: TRBD1
clone_size: .
j_call: TRBJ2-3
v_call: TRBV6-5
cdr3_length: 15
cdr3_aa: CASSSGQVGTDTQYF
cdr3_nt: TGTGCCAGCAGTTCAGGACAGGTGGGCACAGATACGCAGTATTTT